Given below is one TCR beta chain in context. This specimen comes from a study of OX40 agonist ivuxolimab in advanced cancers. Method: immunoSEQ multiplex PCR; TCRdb's copy keeps in-frame clones and lacks some. The table has 55,000 to 80,000 clones, roughly 85% seen once. Patients who had autoimmune disease history or got systemic immunosuppression were left out. The J segment lost 7 bases and the V segment lost 4 bases, leaving 4 bases of the junction unmatched. The CDR3 contains 14 residues. Looked up from germline, CDR1 is MNHNY and CDR2 is SVGAGI (reference sequence). The sequence was collected from an adult with an advanced solid tumor such as melanoma, head and neck, liver or kidney cancer. This chain uses TRBV6-6 with TRBJ1-4; 9 positions match TRBD1. Material: CD4+ or CD8+ T cells sorted from blood, obtained in a trial of the OX40 agonist ivuxolimab. CDR3 sequence reads: CASSSTTGGEKLFF. Here the CDR3 DNA reads TGTGCCAGCAGTTCGACGACAGGGGGTGAAAAACTGTTTTTT.